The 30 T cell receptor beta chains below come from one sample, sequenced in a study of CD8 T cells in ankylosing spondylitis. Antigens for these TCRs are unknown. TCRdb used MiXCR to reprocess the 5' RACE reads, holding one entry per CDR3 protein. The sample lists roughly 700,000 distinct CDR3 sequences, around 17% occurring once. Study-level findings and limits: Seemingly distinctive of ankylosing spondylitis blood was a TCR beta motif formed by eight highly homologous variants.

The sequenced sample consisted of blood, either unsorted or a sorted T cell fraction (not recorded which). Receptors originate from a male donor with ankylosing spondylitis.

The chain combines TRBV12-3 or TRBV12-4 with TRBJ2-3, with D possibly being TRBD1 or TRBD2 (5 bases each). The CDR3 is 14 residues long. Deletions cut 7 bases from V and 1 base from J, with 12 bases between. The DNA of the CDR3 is TGTGCCAGCACCCGGGACCTTCGCACAGATACGCAGTATTTT. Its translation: CASTRDLRTDTQYF.

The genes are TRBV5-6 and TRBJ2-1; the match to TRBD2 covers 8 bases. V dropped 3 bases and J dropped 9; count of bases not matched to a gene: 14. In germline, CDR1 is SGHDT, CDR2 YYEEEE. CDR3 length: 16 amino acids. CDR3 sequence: CASSSLRLARGSEQFF. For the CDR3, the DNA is TGTGCCAGCAGCTCCTTAAGACTAGCGAGGGGGAGTGAGCAGTTCTTC.

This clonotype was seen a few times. The CDR3 loop reads CASSSSRGLGEKLFF. In nucleotides, the CDR3 is TGTGCCAGCAGCTCCTCCAGGGGGTTAGGAGAAAAACTGTTTTTT. The chain recombines TRBV5-6 with TRBJ1-4, with 7 bases aligning to TRBD1. V lost 3 bases, J lost 8 bases, and 10 bases stayed unmatched. The CDR3 contains 15 residues. Germline-derived CDR1 and CDR2 are SGHDT and YYEEEE.

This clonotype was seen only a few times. CDR3 nucleotides: TGTGCCAGCAGCAACCCGGGACTAGCGGGAATCCCACTAAGCACAGATACGCAGTATTTT. It is translated as CASSNPGLAGIPLSTDTQYF. The V call is TRBV12-3 or TRBV12-4, the J call TRBJ2-3; 13 bases are shared with TRBD2. The CDR3 loop spans 20 amino acids. Unmatched junction bases numbered 15, after V lost 6 bases and J lost 0 bases.

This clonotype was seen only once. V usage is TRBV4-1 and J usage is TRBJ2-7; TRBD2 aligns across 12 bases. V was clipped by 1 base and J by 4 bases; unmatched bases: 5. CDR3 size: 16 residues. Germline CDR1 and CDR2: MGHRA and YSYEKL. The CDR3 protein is CASSQGLAGARYEQYF. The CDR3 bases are TGCGCCAGCAGCCAAGGACTAGCGGGAGCTCGGTACGAGCAGTACTTC.

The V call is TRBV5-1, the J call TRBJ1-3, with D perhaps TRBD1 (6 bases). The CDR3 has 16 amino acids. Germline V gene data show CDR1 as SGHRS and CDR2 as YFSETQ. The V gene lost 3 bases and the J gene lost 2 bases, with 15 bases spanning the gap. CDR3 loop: CASSSSQGMAGNTIYF. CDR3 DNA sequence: TGCGCCAGCAGCTCGAGTCAGGGGATGGCTGGAAACACCATATATTTT.

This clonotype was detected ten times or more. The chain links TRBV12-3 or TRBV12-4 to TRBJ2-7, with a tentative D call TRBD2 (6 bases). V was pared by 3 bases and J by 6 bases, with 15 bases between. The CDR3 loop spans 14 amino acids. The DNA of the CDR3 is TGTGCCAGCAGTTTTGGTGGGGGGTCTCTCGAGCAGTACTTC. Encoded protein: CASSFGGGSLEQYF.

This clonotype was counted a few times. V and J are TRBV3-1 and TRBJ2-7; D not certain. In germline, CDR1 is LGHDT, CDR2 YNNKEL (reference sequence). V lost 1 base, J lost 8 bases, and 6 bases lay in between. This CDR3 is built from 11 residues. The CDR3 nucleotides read TGTGCCAGCAGCCAAGGGCCGCAGCAGTACTTC. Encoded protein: CASSQGPQQYF.

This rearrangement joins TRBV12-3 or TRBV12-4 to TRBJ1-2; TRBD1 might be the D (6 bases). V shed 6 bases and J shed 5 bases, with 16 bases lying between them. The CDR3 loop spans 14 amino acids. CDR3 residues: CASRRDRGGYGYTF. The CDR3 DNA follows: TGTGCCAGCAGAAGAGACAGAGGGGGTTATGGCTACACCTTC.

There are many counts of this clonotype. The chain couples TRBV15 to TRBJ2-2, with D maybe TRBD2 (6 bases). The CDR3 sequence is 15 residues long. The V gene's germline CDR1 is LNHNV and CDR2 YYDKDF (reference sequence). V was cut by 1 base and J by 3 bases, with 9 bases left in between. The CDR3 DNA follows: TGTGCCACCAGCAGAGGTGGAGGGGACACCGGGGAGCTGTTTTTT. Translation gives CATSRGGGDTGELFF. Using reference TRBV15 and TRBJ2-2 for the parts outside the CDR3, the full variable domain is DAMVIQNPRYQVTQFGKPVTLSCSQTLNHNVMYWYQQKSSQAPKLLFHYYDKDFNNEADTPDNFQSRRPNTSFCFLDIRSPGLGDTAMYLCATSRGGGDTGELFFGEGSRLTVL.

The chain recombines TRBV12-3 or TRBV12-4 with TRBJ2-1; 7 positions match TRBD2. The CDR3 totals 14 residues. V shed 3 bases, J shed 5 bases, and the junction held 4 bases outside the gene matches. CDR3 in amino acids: CASSFGGGDNEQFF. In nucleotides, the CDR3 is TGTGCCAGCAGTTTTGGGGGGGGGGACAATGAGCAGTTCTTC.

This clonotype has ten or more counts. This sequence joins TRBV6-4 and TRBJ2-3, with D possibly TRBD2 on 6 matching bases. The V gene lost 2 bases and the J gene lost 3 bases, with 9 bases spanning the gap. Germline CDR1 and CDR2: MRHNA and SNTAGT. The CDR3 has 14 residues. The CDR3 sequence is CASSDGGTTDTQYF. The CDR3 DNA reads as TGTGCCAGCAGTGACGGTGGGACTACAGATACGCAGTATTTT.

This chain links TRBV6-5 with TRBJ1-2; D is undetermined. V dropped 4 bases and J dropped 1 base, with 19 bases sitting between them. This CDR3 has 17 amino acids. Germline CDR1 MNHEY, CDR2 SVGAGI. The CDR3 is CASSFRARRSYNYGYTF. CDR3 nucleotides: TGTGCCAGCAGTTTTCGTGCCCGTCGGTCTTATAACTATGGCTACACCTTC.

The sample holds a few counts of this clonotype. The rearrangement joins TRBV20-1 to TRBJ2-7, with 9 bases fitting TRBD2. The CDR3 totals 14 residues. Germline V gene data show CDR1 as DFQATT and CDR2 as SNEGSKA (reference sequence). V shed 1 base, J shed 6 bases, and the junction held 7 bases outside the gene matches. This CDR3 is CSARVAGGGSEQYF. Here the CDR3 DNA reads TGCAGTGCTAGAGTTGCGGGAGGGGGGAGCGAGCAGTACTTC.

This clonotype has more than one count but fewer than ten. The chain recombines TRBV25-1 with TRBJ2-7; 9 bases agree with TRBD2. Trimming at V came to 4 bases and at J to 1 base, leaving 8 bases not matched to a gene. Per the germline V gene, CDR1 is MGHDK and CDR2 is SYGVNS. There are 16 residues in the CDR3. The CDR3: CASSGGLAGRSYEQYF. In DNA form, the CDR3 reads TGTGCCAGCAGTGGAGGGCTAGCGGGGAGATCCTACGAGCAGTACTTC.

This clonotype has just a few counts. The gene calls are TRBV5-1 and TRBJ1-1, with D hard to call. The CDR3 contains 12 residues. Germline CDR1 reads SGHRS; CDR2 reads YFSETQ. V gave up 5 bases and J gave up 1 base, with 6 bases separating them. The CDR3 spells CASRQTNTEAFF. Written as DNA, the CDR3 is TGCGCCAGCAGACAAACGAACACTGAAGCTTTCTTT.

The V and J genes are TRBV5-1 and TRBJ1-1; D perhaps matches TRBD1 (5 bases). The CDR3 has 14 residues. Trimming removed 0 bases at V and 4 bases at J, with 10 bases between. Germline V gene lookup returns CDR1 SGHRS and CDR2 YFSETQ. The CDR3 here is CASSLGGVTTEAFF. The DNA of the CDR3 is TGCGCCAGCAGCTTGGGGGGGGTGACCACTGAAGCTTTCTTT.

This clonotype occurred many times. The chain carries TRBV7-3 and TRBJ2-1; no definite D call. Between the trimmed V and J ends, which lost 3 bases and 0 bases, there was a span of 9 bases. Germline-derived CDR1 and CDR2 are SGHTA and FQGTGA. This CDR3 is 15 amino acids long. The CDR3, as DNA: TGTGCCAGCAGCTTTCGCCAGAGCTCCTACAATGAGCAGTTCTTC. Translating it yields CASSFRQSSYNEQFF. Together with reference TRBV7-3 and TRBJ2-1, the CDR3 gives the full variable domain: GAGVSQTPSNKVTEKGKYVELRCDPISGHTALYWYRQSLGQGPEFLIYFQGTGAADDSGLPNDRFFAVRPEGSVSTLKIQRTERGDSAVYLCASSFRQSSYNEQFFGPGTRLTVL.

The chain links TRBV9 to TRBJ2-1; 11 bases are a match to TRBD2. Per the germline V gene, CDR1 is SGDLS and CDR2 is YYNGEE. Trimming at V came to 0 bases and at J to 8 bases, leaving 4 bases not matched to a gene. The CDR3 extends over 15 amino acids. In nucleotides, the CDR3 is TGTGCCAGCAGCGTAGAACTAGCGGGAGTGGATGAGCAGTTCTTC. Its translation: CASSVELAGVDEQFF.

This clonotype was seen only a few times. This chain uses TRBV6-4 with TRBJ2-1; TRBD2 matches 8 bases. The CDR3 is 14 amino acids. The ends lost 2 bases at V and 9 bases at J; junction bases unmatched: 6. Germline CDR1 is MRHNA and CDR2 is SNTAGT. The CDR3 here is CASSDGPGLGEQFF. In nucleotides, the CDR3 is TGTGCCAGCAGTGACGGACCGGGACTAGGTGAGCAGTTCTTC.

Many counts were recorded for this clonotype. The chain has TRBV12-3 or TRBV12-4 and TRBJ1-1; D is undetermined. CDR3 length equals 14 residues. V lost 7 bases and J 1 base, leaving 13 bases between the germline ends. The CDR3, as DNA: TGTGCCAGCACCCCGGACGGTCCGAACACTGAAGCTTTCTTT. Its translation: CASTPDGPNTEAFF.

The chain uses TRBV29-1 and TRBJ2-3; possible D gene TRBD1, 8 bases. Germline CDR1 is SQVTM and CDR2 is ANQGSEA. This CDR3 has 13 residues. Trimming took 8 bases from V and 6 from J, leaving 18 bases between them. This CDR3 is CSHRGEGRDTQYF. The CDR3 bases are TGCAGCCACAGGGGGGAGGGCCGTGATACGCAGTATTTT.

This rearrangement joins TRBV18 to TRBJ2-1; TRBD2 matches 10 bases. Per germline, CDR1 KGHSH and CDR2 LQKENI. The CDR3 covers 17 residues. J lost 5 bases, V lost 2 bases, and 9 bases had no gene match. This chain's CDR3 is CASSPFLSSGRDNEQFF. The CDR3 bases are TGTGCCAGCTCACCATTTCTTTCTAGCGGGAGAGACAATGAGCAGTTCTTC.

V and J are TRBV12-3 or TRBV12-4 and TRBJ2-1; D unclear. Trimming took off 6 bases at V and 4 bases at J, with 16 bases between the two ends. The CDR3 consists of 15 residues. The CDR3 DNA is TGTGCCAGCAGAGGTCAAGGAGTGGGTTACAATGAGCAGTTCTTC. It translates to CASRGQGVGYNEQFF.

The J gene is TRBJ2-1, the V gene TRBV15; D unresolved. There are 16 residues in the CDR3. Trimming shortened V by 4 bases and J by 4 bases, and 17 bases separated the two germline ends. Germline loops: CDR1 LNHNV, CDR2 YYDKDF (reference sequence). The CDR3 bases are TGTGCCACCAGCAAGCTACTATCGCCGGCGTACAATGAGCAGTTCTTC. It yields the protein CATSKLLSPAYNEQFF.

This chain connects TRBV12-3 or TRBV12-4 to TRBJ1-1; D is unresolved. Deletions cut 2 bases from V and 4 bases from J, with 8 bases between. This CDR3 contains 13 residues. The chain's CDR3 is CASSLRAITEAFF. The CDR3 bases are TGTGCCAGCAGTTTAAGAGCGATCACTGAAGCTTTCTTT.

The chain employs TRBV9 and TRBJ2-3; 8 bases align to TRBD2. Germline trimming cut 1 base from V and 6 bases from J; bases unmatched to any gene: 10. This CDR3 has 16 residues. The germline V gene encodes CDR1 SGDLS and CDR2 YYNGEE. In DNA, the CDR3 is TGTGCCAGCAGCGTACGGGGAGCGGGGGCTTCCGATACGCAGTATTTT. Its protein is CASSVRGAGASDTQYF.

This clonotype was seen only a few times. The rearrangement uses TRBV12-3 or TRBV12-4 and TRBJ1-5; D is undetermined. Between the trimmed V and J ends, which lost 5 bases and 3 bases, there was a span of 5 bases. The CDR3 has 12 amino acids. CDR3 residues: CASSRHNQPQHF. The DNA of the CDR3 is TGTGCCAGCAGTCGACACAATCAGCCCCAGCATTTT.

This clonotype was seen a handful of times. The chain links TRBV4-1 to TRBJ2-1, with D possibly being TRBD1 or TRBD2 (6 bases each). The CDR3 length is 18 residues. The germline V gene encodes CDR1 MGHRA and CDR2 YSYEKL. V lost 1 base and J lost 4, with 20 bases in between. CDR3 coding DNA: TGCGCCAGCAGCCAAGTGAAGACAGGACTACTTATTTACAATGAGCAGTTCTTC. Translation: CASSQVKTGLLIYNEQFF.

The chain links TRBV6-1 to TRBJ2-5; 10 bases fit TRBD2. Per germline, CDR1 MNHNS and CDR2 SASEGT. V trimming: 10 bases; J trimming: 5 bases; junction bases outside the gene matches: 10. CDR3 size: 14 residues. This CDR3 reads CATTPGTSDETQYF. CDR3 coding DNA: TGTGCCACCACTCCCGGGACTAGCGATGAGACCCAGTACTTC.